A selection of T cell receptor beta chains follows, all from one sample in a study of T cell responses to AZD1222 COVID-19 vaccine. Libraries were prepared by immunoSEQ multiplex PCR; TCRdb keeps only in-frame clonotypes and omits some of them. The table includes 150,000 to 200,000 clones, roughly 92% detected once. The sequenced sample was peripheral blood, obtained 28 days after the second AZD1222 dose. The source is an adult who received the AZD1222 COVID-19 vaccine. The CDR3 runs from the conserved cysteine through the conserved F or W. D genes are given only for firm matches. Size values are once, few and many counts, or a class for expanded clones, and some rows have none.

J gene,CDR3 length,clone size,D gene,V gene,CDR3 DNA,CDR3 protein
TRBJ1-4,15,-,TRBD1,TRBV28,TGTGCCAGCGCCCGGGGGGGGACAGGGAATGAAAAACTGTTTTTT,CASARGGTGNEKLFF
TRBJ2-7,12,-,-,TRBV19,TGTGCCAGTAGTCACAATAGGCTCCAGCAGTACTTC,CASSHNRLQQYF
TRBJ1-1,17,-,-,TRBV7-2,TGTGCCAGCAACGAGGGGTTTAAACGGGGTCGGCACACTGAAGCTTTCTTT,CASNEGFKRGRHTEAFF
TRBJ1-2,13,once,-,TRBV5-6,TGTGCCAGCAGCCCACAGGTTCTTAATGGCTACACCTTC,CASSPQVLNGYTF
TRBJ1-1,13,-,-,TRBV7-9,TGTGCCAGCAGCCGCTTTAAAGAGGGAGAAGCTTTCTTT,CASSRFKEGEAFF
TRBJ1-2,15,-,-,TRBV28,TGTGCCAGCAGTCCTCCCCGGGGGCAGGGCTATGGCTACACCTTC,CASSPPRGQGYGYTF
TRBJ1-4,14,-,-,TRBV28,TGTGCCAGCAGTTTATTCGGAACTAATGAAAAACTGTTTTTT,CASSLFGTNEKLFF
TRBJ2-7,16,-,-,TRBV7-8,TGTGCCAGCAGCTTAGGATTGGGACGAGGATCCTACGAGCAGTACTTC,CASSLGLGRGSYEQYF
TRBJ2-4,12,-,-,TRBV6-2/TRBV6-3,TGTGCCAGCAGTTACTCGGACAACATTCAGTACTTC,CASSYSDNIQYF
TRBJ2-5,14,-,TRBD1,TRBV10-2,TGCGCCAGCAGAAGACAGGGAATAGGGGAGACCCAGTACTTC,CASRRQGIGETQYF
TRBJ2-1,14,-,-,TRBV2,TGTGCCAGCAGTTGGGCGGTTTGGGGCGGTGAGCAGTTCTTC,CASSWAVWGGEQFF
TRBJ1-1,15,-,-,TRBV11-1,TGTGCCAGCAGCTTACAGGGAGGCTTGGTCACTGAAGCTTTCTTT,CASSLQGGLVTEAFF
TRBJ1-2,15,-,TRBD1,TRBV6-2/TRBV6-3,TGTGCCAGCAGTTACGGGACAGGGGCTAACTATGGCTACACCTTC,CASSYGTGANYGYTF
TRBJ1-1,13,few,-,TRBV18,TGTGCCAGCTCACCGACGGGCGACACTGAAGCTTTCTTT,CASSPTGDTEAFF
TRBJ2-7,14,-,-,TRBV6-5,TGTGCCAGCAGTTACTCGCAGGTAGCCTACGAGCAGTACTTC,CASSYSQVAYEQYF
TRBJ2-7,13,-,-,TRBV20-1,TGCAGTGCGAGTGGGACATTCTCCTACGAGCAGTACTTC,CSASGTFSYEQYF
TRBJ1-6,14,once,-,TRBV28,TGTGCCAGCAGTTCTGGACCGCATAATTCACCCCTCCACTTT,CASSSGPHNSPLHF
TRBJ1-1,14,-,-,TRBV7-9,TGTGCCAGCAGCTACCTCGGACAGTACACTGAAGCTTTCTTT,CASSYLGQYTEAFF
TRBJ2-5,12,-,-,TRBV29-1,TGCAGCGTTGCGTTGGGGGTTGAGACCCAGTACTTC,CSVALGVETQYF
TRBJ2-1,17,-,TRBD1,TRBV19,TGTGCCAGTAGTATCCAATCGACAGGGGGCAGGGTCAATGAGCAGTTCTTC,CASSIQSTGGRVNEQFF
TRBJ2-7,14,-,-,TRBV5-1,TGCGCCAGCAGCTTGGCTCTCAGCTCCTACGAGCAGTACTTC,CASSLALSSYEQYF
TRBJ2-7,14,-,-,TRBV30,TGTGCCTGGACTCTCCCCACTAGTCTCTACGAGCAGTACTTC,CAWTLPTSLYEQYF
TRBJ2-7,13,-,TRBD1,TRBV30,TGTGCCTGGGGGGGACAGGTAAAGTACGAGCAGTACTTC,CAWGGQVKYEQYF
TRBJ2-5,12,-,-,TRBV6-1,TGTGCCAGCAGTTCCGTGGGGGAGACCCAGTACTTC,CASSSVGETQYF
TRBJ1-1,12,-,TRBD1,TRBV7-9,TGTGCCAGCAGCGTTGGACAGGCTGAAGCTTTCTTT,CASSVGQAEAFF
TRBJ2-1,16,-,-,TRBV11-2,TGTGCCAGCAGCTTTATCAGTGTCGGCGGGAAGGATGAGCAGTTCTTC,CASSFISVGGKDEQFF
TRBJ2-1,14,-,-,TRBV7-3,TGTGCCAGCAGCTTACTAGCGTCGGGGAATGAGCAGTTCTTC,CASSLLASGNEQFF
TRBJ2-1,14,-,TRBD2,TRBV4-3,TGCGCCAGCAGAACCCAGCGGGAGGGTAATGAGCAGTTCTTC,CASRTQREGNEQFF
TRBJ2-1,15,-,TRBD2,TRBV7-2,TGTGCCAGCAGCTATAGCGGGAGTATGTACAATGAGCAGTTCTTC,CASSYSGSMYNEQFF
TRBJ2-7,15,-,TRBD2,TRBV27,TGTGCCAGCAGAGTCGCTAGCGGACTCTCCTACGAGCAGTACTTC,CASRVASGLSYEQYF
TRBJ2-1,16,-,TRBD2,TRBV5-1,TGCGCCAGCAGCTTGGGGCTAGCGGGAGTATACAATGAGCAGTTCTTC,CASSLGLAGVYNEQFF
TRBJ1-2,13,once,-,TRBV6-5,TGTGCCACCCACGGTGGGATTAACTATGGCTACACCTTC,CATHGGINYGYTF
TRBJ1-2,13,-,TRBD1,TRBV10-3,TGTGCCATCCCCCAGGGGGTCGGGGATGGCTACACCTTC,CAIPQGVGDGYTF
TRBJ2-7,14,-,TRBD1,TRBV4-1,TGCGCCAGCAGCCAACCAGGGGGCTCGGGCGAGCAGTACTTC,CASSQPGGSGEQYF
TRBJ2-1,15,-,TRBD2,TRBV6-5,TGTGCCAGCAGCCCCGGGACTAGCTTTTTAAATGAGCAGTTCTTC,CASSPGTSFLNEQFF
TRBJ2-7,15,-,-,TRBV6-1,TGTGCCAGCAGTGAAGCGGGGAACGACCCCTACGAGCAGTACTTC,CASSEAGNDPYEQYF
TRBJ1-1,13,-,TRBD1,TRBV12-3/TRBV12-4,TGTGCCACTATCGGAGGGACAGGGTCCCTAGCTTTCTTT,CATIGGTGSLAFF
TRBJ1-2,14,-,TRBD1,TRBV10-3,TGTGCCATCAGTCCCTTGACAGGGAACTATGGCTACACCTTC,CAISPLTGNYGYTF
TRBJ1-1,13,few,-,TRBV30,TGTGCCTGGTTAAAGGTGGGAGACACTGAAGCTTTCTTT,CAWLKVGDTEAFF
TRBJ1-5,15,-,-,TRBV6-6,TGTGCCAGCAGTTACGCGGGCGGTAGCAATCAGCCCCAGCATTTT,CASSYAGGSNQPQHF
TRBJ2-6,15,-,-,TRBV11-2,TGTGCCAGCAGCTTGATCGGGACAGGGGCCAACGTCCTGACTTTC,CASSLIGTGANVLTF
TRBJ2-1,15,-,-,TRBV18,TGTGCCAGCTCACCTCCGGCGGCCGGAGACAATGAGCAGTTCTTC,CASSPPAAGDNEQFF
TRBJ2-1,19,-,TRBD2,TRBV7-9,TGTGCCAGCAGCTTATTTGGGGGGGTTAGCGGGAGCTCCTACAATGAGCAGTTCTTC,CASSLFGGVSGSSYNEQFF
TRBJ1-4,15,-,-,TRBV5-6,TGTGCCAGCAGCTTAGGACAGACCCTTAATGAAAAACTGTTTTTT,CASSLGQTLNEKLFF
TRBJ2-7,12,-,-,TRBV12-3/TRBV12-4,TGTGCCAGCAGTTTGGGGGGTCCCGAGCAGTACTTC,CASSLGGPEQYF
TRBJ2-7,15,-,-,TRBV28,TGTGCCAGCAGTTTATGGGGGGAGACCCTCTACGAGCAGTACTTC,CASSLWGETLYEQYF